This is a list of T cell receptor beta chains from one sample in a study of yellow fever vaccine responses in identical twins. TCRdb redid the calling of the RT-PCR reads with MiXCR, one entry per CDR3 protein. The repertoire holds approximately 20,000 distinct CDR3 sequences, with under 70% as singletons. The sequencing here drew on T cells from blood (PBMCs), unsorted or a sorted subset (not recorded which), taken before or after yellow fever vaccination (not recorded which). These receptors came from a woman aged 18-29 years who received the yellow fever vaccine. Both conserved end residues are part of each CDR3. The order of the fields is V gene, clone size, D gene, J gene, CDR3 DNA, CDR3 protein. The D gene is left open where the match is weak. Size is omitted from some rows. Given values are once, few, many or a class for expanded clones.

TRBV2	few	NA	TRBJ2-7	TGTGCCAGCATCGGGACCACCTACGAGCAGTACTTC	CASIGTTYEQYF
TRBV2	NA	TRBD1	TRBJ1-1	TGTGCCACCCTGGGACAGGGATCCGCCACTGAAGCTTTCTTT	CATLGQGSATEAFF
TRBV29-1	few	TRBD2	TRBJ2-1	TGCAGCGTTGTAGGTAGCGGGAGGAATTATGAGCAGTTCTTC	CSVVGSGRNYEQFF
TRBV20-1	few	TRBD1	TRBJ1-4	TGCAGGGCCCAGGGGGAGAATGAAAAACTGTTTTTT	CRAQGENEKLFF
TRBV29-1	NA	NA	TRBJ1-1	TGCAGCGTTGAAGTAGACGACAGTCTCATGAACACTGAAGCTTTCTTT	CSVEVDDSLMNTEAFF
TRBV18	NA	NA	TRBJ2-5	TGTGCCAGCTCACCAGTCAATTTGCGGGAGACCCAGTACTTC	CASSPVNLRETQYF
TRBV4-1	NA	TRBD1	TRBJ1-6	TGCGCCAGCAGCCAATTAGCCGGGACAGTGTATAATTCACCCCTCCACTTT	CASSQLAGTVYNSPLHF
TRBV9	NA	NA	TRBJ2-1	TGTGCCAGCAGCGTAGTTACGTATGAGCAGTTCTTC	CASSVVTYEQFF
TRBV20-1	NA	TRBD2	TRBJ2-7	TGCAGTGCTAGACCAGCGGGAGACCCCTACGAGCAGTACTTC	CSARPAGDPYEQYF
TRBV2	NA	TRBD2	TRBJ2-7	TGTGCCAGCAGTGAAGGGACTAGCGGCACCTACGAGCAGTACTTC	CASSEGTSGTYEQYF
TRBV18	NA	NA	TRBJ1-5	TGTGCCAGCTCACCTGAATGGCCCCAGCATTTT	CASSPEWPQHF
TRBV11-2	NA	TRBD2	TRBJ2-3	TGTGCCAGCAGCCGGCTAGCGGGAGCGGATACGCAGTATTTT	CASSRLAGADTQYF
TRBV12-3/TRBV12-4	NA	TRBD2	TRBJ2-3	TGTGCCAGCAGGGTAGCGGGGACGGGAGATACGCAGTATTTT	CASRVAGTGDTQYF
TRBV29-1	NA	NA	TRBJ2-5	TGCAGCGTTCATGATGGCGGGGAGACCCAGTACTTC	CSVHDGGETQYF
TRBV6-5	NA	TRBD2	TRBJ2-3	TGTGCCAGCAGTTACGGACTAGCGGGAGGGCCAGATACGCAGTATTTT	CASSYGLAGGPDTQYF
TRBV3-1	NA	TRBD2	TRBJ2-5	TGTGCCAGCAGCCGCCTAGCGGGAGTTGCAGAGACCCAGTACTTC	CASSRLAGVAETQYF
TRBV11-3	few	NA	TRBJ2-5	TGTGCCAGCAGCTTAGGAACAGGGTTATCGGAGACCCAGTACTTC	CASSLGTGLSETQYF
TRBV27	NA	NA	TRBJ2-3	TGTGCCAGCAGCCTCATCAGCACAGATACGCAGTATTTT	CASSLISTDTQYF
TRBV11-1	NA	TRBD2	TRBJ2-3	TGTGCCAGCAGCTTAATTGGGAGGCGGGAGAGCACAGATACGCAGTATTTT	CASSLIGRRESTDTQYF
TRBV20-1	NA	NA	TRBJ2-3	TGCAGTGCTAGCTTCGGGAGAACAGATACGCAGTATTTT	CSASFGRTDTQYF
TRBV24-1	NA	NA	TRBJ2-7	TGTGCCACCAGTGATTACCCAGTAGCCTACGAGCAGTACTTC	CATSDYPVAYEQYF
TRBV4-2	NA	NA	TRBJ1-1	TGTGCCAGCAGCCAATCTATAGGGGGGAACACTGAAGCTTTCTTT	CASSQSIGGNTEAFF
TRBV29-1	NA	NA	TRBJ2-5	TGCAGCGCTACAACCTCGCAGGGTGTATTGGAGACCCAGTACTTC	CSATTSQGVLETQYF
TRBV13	NA	TRBD2	TRBJ2-1	TGTGCCAGCAGCGTTCAGACTAGCGGGGGCCCGCAGTTCTTC	CASSVQTSGGPQFF
TRBV20-1	few	NA	TRBJ2-1	TGCAGTGCAGTGGGGCGAAACAATGAGCAGTTCTTC	CSAVGRNNEQFF
TRBV2	once	TRBD2	TRBJ2-7	TGTGCCAGCAGCTCCGGGACTAGCGGTGCCCTATACAACTACGAGCAGTACTTC	CASSSGTSGALYNYEQYF
TRBV7-6	NA	TRBD2	TRBJ2-7	TGTGCCAGCAGCCCGACTAGCGGCTACGAGCAGTACTTC	CASSPTSGYEQYF
TRBV9	NA	TRBD1	TRBJ1-6	TGTGCCAGCAGCTGGACAGGAAGCCCCTATAATTCACCCCTCCACTTT	CASSWTGSPYNSPLHF
TRBV10-3	NA	NA	TRBJ1-1	TGTGCCATCAGTGAGGTGGTGAGCGCTGAAGCTTTCTTT	CAISEVVSAEAFF
TRBV15	NA	TRBD1	TRBJ1-1	TGTGCCACCAGCGGACAACAGGGGGGGGGCACTGAAGCTTTCTTT	CATSGQQGGGTEAFF
TRBV10-1	few	NA	TRBJ1-1	TGCGCCAGCAGTGAGTCGATCACCAGGGACACTGAAGCTTTCTTT	CASSESITRDTEAFF
TRBV7-9	NA	NA	TRBJ2-7	TGTGCCAGCAGCTTAGGGAGGCAGCCTTACGAGCAGTACTTC	CASSLGRQPYEQYF
TRBV9	NA	NA	TRBJ2-7	TGTGCCAGCAGCGTAGGGTGGGCCAGCTCCTACGAGCAGTACTTC	CASSVGWASSYEQYF
TRBV29-1	NA	NA	TRBJ1-5	TGCAGCGTTGAGAAGGATAGATTCCAGCATTTT	CSVEKDRFQHF
TRBV11-2	once	NA	TRBJ2-1	TGTGCCAGCAGCTCCCGGGACTCCGGTTCGCATGAGCAGTTCTTC	CASSSRDSGSHEQFF
TRBV10-3	NA	NA	TRBJ2-5	TGTGCCATCAGCCCGGGACTCAGGACGGGGGAGACCCAGTACTTC	CAISPGLRTGETQYF
TRBV5-1	NA	TRBD2	TRBJ2-7	TGCGCCAGCACCCGGACTAGCGGGTATGACGAGCAGTACTTC	CASTRTSGYDEQYF
TRBV4-1	NA	NA	TRBJ1-2	TGCGCCAGCAGCCAAGAACCCTCGGAGGGCTACACCTTC	CASSQEPSEGYTF
TRBV29-1	NA	NA	TRBJ2-2	TGCAGCGCTCGGACAGATCTCACCGGGGAGCTGTTTTTT	CSARTDLTGELFF
TRBV28	NA	NA	TRBJ2-1	TGTGCCAGCAGTTTTTGGGGGAATGAGCAGTTCTTC	CASSFWGNEQFF
TRBV19	NA	NA	TRBJ1-5	TGTGCCAGTAGTATTGGGTCGGGGGGGCATCAGCCCCAGCATTTT	CASSIGSGGHQPQHF
TRBV11-2	NA	TRBD2	TRBJ2-1	TGTGCCAGCAGCTCTTACGGCCTTTCCGGGACTAGACTCTACAATGAGCAGTTCTTC	CASSSYGLSGTRLYNEQFF
TRBV18	NA	TRBD1	TRBJ2-7	TGTGCCAGCTCACCCCAGGGGGAACCATCCTACGAGCAGTACTTC	CASSPQGEPSYEQYF